The 5 T cell receptor beta chains below were found in one sample sequenced in a study of CD8+CD57+ T cells in acquired aplastic anemia. CD8+CD57+ cell expansion, shown by flow cytometry, had occurred in the patients selected for sequencing. The template used for profiling TCR beta VDJ and CDR3 was genomic DNA. TCRdb recomputed calls from the reads with MiXCR, one row per CDR3 protein. Of some 170,000 distinct CDR3 sequences listed, 65% to 75% are singletons. The sample comprised sorted CD4+, CD8+, or CD8+CD57+ T cells (not recorded which) from PBMCs. The receptor source for this set is a human donor with aplastic anemia.

This chain uses TRBV30 with TRBJ1-1; weak D call: TRBD1 (6 bases). The ends were cut back, 0 bases at V and 7 bases at J, with 15 bases in the middle. Germline assignment: CDR1 GTSNPN and CDR2 SVGIG (reference sequence). The CDR3 is 14 residues long. The CDR3 is CAWSVRGRVDEAFF. The CDR3 nucleotides are TGTGCCTGGAGTGTACGGGGGCGTGTGGATGAAGCTTTCTTT.

The table lists this clonotype with many counts. The chain links TRBV12-3 or TRBV12-4 to TRBJ1-2, with D possibly being TRBD1 (5 bases). Trimming shortened V by 7 bases and J by 4 bases, and 13 bases separated the two germline ends. This CDR3 has 13 amino acids. The CDR3 is CASTQAGRYGYTF. As DNA, the CDR3 is TGTGCCAGCACCCAGGCAGGGCGCTATGGCTACACCTTC.

This chain connects TRBV29-1 to TRBJ1-1, with 8 nucleotides matching TRBD1. Germline trimming cut 7 bases from V and 1 base from J; bases unmatched to any gene: 8. The CDR3 extends over 14 amino acids. Germline V lookup: CDR1 SQVTM, CDR2 ANQGSEA. The CDR3 reads CSALDRAGNTEAFF. The CDR3 DNA follows: TGCAGCGCCCTGGACAGGGCCGGGAACACTGAAGCTTTCTTT.

The chain employs TRBV5-1 and TRBJ2-2, with TRBD1 matching over 7 bases. The CDR3 is 15 amino acids. Germline loops: CDR1 SGHRS, CDR2 YFSETQ. The V and J ends lost 4 bases and 5 bases, in that order; junction bases with no gene match: 8. DNA for the CDR3: TGCGCCAGCAGCCTGACAGGGAAAGGGACCGGGGAGCTGTTTTTT. It codes for CASSLTGKGTGELFF.

CDR3 sequence (DNA): TGTGCCAGCTTAGGAGGGAACACTGAAGCTTTCTTT. Residues: CASLGGNTEAFF. This chain connects TRBV2 to TRBJ1-1; D is undetermined. Trimming removed 8 bases from V and 1 base from J, with 8 bases in between. CDR1 is SNHLY, CDR2 FYNNEI, per germline. This CDR3 is 12 amino acids long.